The T cell receptor (beta chain) under discussion was sequenced for a study of technical replicates of blood from a handful of donors. This CDR3 region has 15 residues. Germline CDR1 is MDHEN and CDR2 is SYDVKM. The V segment lost 2 bases and the J segment 5 bases; nucleotides outside the gene matches: 6. TCRdb's table, derived via immunoSEQ multiplex PCR, lists solely in-frame clones and lacks some. The data show 68,000 or so clones, nearly 98% seen once. This TCR was recovered from a human donor in good health. This chain uses TRBV28 with TRBJ1-5; 7 positions match TRBD1. Sequences were obtained from T cells isolated from PBMCs. CDR3 protein: CASSLRYRGDQPQHF. The CDR3 nucleotides read TGTGCCAGCAGTTTACGCTACAGGGGAGATCAGCCCCAGCATTTT.